This TCR beta chain was identified during a study of T cells expressing NK-cell markers. Study-level background: The study drew TCR beta repertoires from sorted CD3+CD56+NKG2C+, CD3+CD56+NKG2C- and CD3+CD56-NKG2C+ T cells.

Reanalyzing the 5' RACE reads, TCRdb keeps one entry per CDR3 protein, without DNA. This sample's clone table lists 500,000 to 600,000 distinct CDR3 sequences. Germline CDR1 is MDHEN and CDR2 is SYDVKM. The length of the CDR3 is 15 residues. Concerning this clonotype itself: Its antigen is as yet unknown.

Whole-study results and caveats: Expanded NKG2C+ T cell clones had unclear HCMV specificity.

Sequenced input: blood T cells: a sorted CD56 or NKG2C T cell subset, CD4+ or CD8+ T cells, or bulk PBMC T cells (not recorded which). The V and J genes are TRBV28 and TRBJ1-1. This TCR was sampled from a man between 18 and 35 years old in good health. This chain's CDR3 is CASTVVRGPLTEAFF.